These 11 T cell receptor beta chains originate from one sample sequenced in a study of blood T cells in healthy people across ages. Combining a sample-barcoded 5' primer with a J-beta primer mix, a second PCR ran for 7 to 11 cycles. TCRdb used MiXCR to reprocess the 5' RACE reads, holding one entry per CDR3 protein. This sample yields roughly 830,000 distinct CDR3 sequences, of which around two thirds are seen a single time; about a quarter belongs to the top ten. The sequenced sample was blood. These receptors were collected from a man aged 25-45 years in good health.

The table lists this clonotype with a count of one. J is TRBJ2-3 and V is TRBV27, with TRBD2 matching 14 bases. Germline V gene sequence: CDR1 MNHEY, CDR2 SMNVEV (reference sequence). Trimming at V came to 5 bases and at J to 3 bases, leaving 4 bases not matched to a gene. This CDR3 comprises 16 residues. The CDR3 is CASSQTSGGATDTQYF. The CDR3 bases are TGTGCCAGCAGTCAGACTAGCGGGGGGGCGACAGATACGCAGTATTTT.

The rearrangement joins TRBV27 to TRBJ1-4; D uncertain. From germline, CDR1 is MNHEY and CDR2 SMNVEV (reference sequence). Trimming pared 4 bases from V and 4 bases from J, leaving 10 bases between. The length of the CDR3 is 14 residues. CDR3 bases: TGTGCCAGCAGTTGGGGTCCCGTTAATGAAAAACTGTTTTTT. Amino acid sequence: CASSWGPVNEKLFF.

The chain is built from TRBV20-1 and TRBJ1-2; D gene ambiguous. Germline loops: CDR1 DFQATT, CDR2 SNEGSKA (reference sequence). This CDR3 contains 9 residues. The CDR3 region has the DNA TGCAGCGACGCAGGAGGCTACACCTTC. Translated, it gives CSDAGGYTF.

J is TRBJ2-1 and V is TRBV7-3, with unresolved D. CDR3 length: 13 residues. V shed 3 bases and J shed 6 bases, with 9 bases lying between them. Germline loops: CDR1 SGHTA, CDR2 FQGTGA. CDR3 sequence (DNA): TGTGCCAGCAGCTTGGGCTACCTCAATGAGCAGTTCTTC. Translation gives CASSLGYLNEQFF. Complete variable domain (other parts from reference TRBV7-3 and TRBJ2-1): GAGVSQTPSNKVTEKGKYVELRCDPISGHTALYWYRQSLGQGPEFLIYFQGTGAADDSGLPNDRFFAVRPEGSVSTLKIQRTERGDSAVYLCASSLGYLNEQFFGPGTRLTVL.

This clonotype was counted once. V usage is TRBV29-1 and J usage is TRBJ2-1, with 11 bases lining up with TRBD2. The CDR3 contains 17 residues. Trimming cost V 0 bases and J 3 bases; bases outside gene matches: 7. Germline CDR1 SQVTM, CDR2 ANQGSEA. This CDR3 is CSVEDWASGGIYNEQFF. Written as DNA, the CDR3 is TGCAGCGTTGAAGATTGGGCTAGCGGGGGGATCTACAATGAGCAGTTCTTC.

The chain employs TRBV6-5 and TRBJ2-7; TRBD2 agrees at 7 bases. This CDR3 contains 14 residues. The junction had 7 bases not matched to a gene; V was cut back by 7 bases and J by 1 base. Germline values: CDR1 MNHEY, CDR2 SVGAGI. CDR3 nucleotides: TGTGCCAGCACCCCCTGGGAGGGGTCCTACGAGCAGTACTTC. This sequence encodes CASTPWEGSYEQYF.

This clonotype has a single count. The chain recombines TRBV7-2 with TRBJ2-4; perhaps TRBD2 as D (6 bases). The DNA end favors TRBJ2-7, so the J call may be wrong. Looked up from germline, CDR1 is SGHTA and CDR2 is FQGNSA. The CDR3 runs to 15 residues. CDR3 in amino acids: CASSLARGDSYEQYF. The CDR3 nucleotides read TGTGCCAGCAGCTTAGCGCGGGGCGACTCCTACGAGCAGTACTTC.

The CDR3, as DNA: TGTGCCAACAGTCCGAGCCGACAGGGCGGGACTGAAGCTTTCTTT. This gives the protein CANSPSRQGGTEAFF. V is TRBV14 and J is TRBJ1-1; TRBD1 aligns across 7 bases. The CDR3 runs to 15 residues. V lost 10 bases and J lost 5; bases outside the gene matches: 16. CDR1 is SGHDN and CDR2 is FVKESK in the germline V gene.

Only a few counts were recorded for this clonotype. This chain links TRBV7-2 with TRBJ2-7; D gene ambiguous. Trimming removed 2 bases at V and 5 bases at J, with 7 bases between. This CDR3 has 12 amino acids. Germline V gene sequence: CDR1 SGHTA, CDR2 FQGNSA. CDR3 amino acids: CASSLTSDEQYF. CDR3 nucleotide sequence: TGTGCCAGCAGCTTAACATCCGACGAGCAGTACTTC.

This chain joins TRBV20-1 and TRBJ2-5, with 10 bases aligning to TRBD2. This CDR3 has 15 amino acids. The V and J ends lost 0 bases and 2 bases, in that order; junction bases with no gene match: 3. CDR1 is DFQATT and CDR2 is SNEGSKA in the germline V gene (reference sequence). The CDR3 DNA sequence: TGCAGTGCTAGAGATATTAGCGGGGGGCAAGAGACCCAGTACTTC. Protein sequence: CSARDISGGQETQYF.

This chain links TRBV12-3 or TRBV12-4 with TRBJ2-1; no reliable D call. The CDR3 has 13 residues. Trimming shortened V by 5 bases and J by 7 bases, and 12 bases separated the two germline ends. Here the CDR3 reads CASSPYSENEQFF. DNA for the CDR3: TGTGCCAGCAGTCCTTACTCCGAGAATGAGCAGTTCTTC.